The 22 T cell receptor beta chains below come from one sample, sequenced in a study of T cell responses to AZD1222 COVID-19 vaccine. Some clones are missing from TCRdb's copy, which holds only in-frame ones; the method was immunoSEQ multiplex PCR. The data hold approximately 160,000 clones, with about 91% observed a single time. The sequencing used peripheral blood, collected on day 0 of AZD1222 vaccination. These receptors were taken from an adult in good health.

The V call is TRBV9, the J call TRBJ1-1, with unresolved D. With 0 bases removed from V and 0 bases from J, the gap between germline ends came to 6 bases. This CDR3 has 14 residues. Germline V gene lookup returns CDR1 SGDLS and CDR2 YYNGEE. CDR3 region: CASSVGLVNTEAFF. The DNA of the CDR3 is TGTGCCAGCAGCGTAGGTCTGGTGAACACTGAAGCTTTCTTT.

The rearrangement joins TRBV14 to TRBJ1-2, with TRBD1 matching over 10 bases. After removal of 5 bases from V and 4 bases from J, the junction contained 10 bases not matched to a gene. This CDR3 region has 16 residues. CDR1 SGHDN and CDR2 FVKESK come from the germline V gene. CDR3 sequence (DNA): TGTGCCAGCAGCACCCGGGACAGGGGAATCCCCTATGGCTACACCTTC. Its translation is CASSTRDRGIPYGYTF.

The chain couples TRBV10-3 to TRBJ1-1, with a possible D match to TRBD1 (5 bases). This CDR3 region has 12 residues. Germline V gene data show CDR1 as ENHRY and CDR2 as SYGVKD. Trimming shortened V by 4 bases and J by 5 bases, and 8 bases separated the two germline ends. The CDR3 region is CAISGGVTEAFF. CDR3 coding DNA: TGTGCCATCAGTGGAGGGGTGACTGAAGCTTTCTTT.

This chain connects TRBV27 to TRBJ2-1; TRBD2 might be the D (6 bases). Germline CDR1 and CDR2: MNHEY and SMNVEV (reference sequence). The V end was cut by 8 bases, the J end by 2 bases, with 22 bases between. The CDR3 is 17 amino acids. CDR3 protein: CASGPPREAMAYNEQFF. The DNA of the CDR3 is TGTGCCAGCGGTCCCCCGCGGGAAGCGATGGCCTACAATGAGCAGTTCTTC.

CDR3 loop: CASSYRDSTAGTEAFF. In DNA form, the CDR3 reads TGTGCCAGCAGTTACCGGGACAGTACTGCGGGCACTGAAGCTTTCTTT. This chain links TRBV27 with TRBJ1-1, with 7 nucleotides matching TRBD1. V gave up 4 bases and J gave up 4 bases; unmatched junction bases: 12. Per germline, CDR1 MNHEY and CDR2 SMNVEV (reference sequence). The CDR3 has 16 residues.

This clone was recorded only once. The chain joins TRBV5-4 to TRBJ2-1; TRBD2 aligns across 8 bases. V gave up 1 base and J gave up 6 bases; unmatched junction bases: 3. The CDR3 spans 14 residues. Per germline, CDR1 SGHNT and CDR2 YYREEE (reference sequence). The CDR3 sequence is CASSLSGRGNEQFF. The CDR3, as DNA: TGTGCCAGCAGCTTGAGCGGGAGAGGCAATGAGCAGTTCTTC.

The chain couples TRBV5-6 to TRBJ2-7, with D perhaps TRBD1 or TRBD2 (5 bases each). The CDR3 contains 14 residues. Trimming took off 3 bases at V and 2 bases at J, with 12 bases between the two ends. CDR1 is SGHDT, CDR2 YYEEEE, per germline. DNA of the CDR3: TGTGCCAGCAGCTACCCCGGGACCACCTACGAGCAGTACTTC. It yields the protein CASSYPGTTYEQYF.

The chain carries TRBV7-2 and TRBJ1-5; D might be TRBD1 (6 bases). The CDR3 is 16 residues long. Trimming shortened V by 5 bases and J by 3 bases, and 17 bases separated the two germline ends. The V gene's germline CDR1 is SGHTA and CDR2 FQGNSA. The CDR3 nucleotides read TGTGCCAGCAGCGTCCGGGGGGGCGCAAACAATCAGCCCCAGCATTTT. It is translated as CASSVRGGANNQPQHF.

The chain recombines TRBV19 with TRBJ1-3, with 8 bases aligning to TRBD1. Germline CDR1 LNHDA, CDR2 SQIVND (reference sequence). Unmatched junction bases numbered 6, after V lost 5 bases and J lost 3 bases. This CDR3 has 15 amino acids. The CDR3 here is CASSALDRVGNTIYF. Written as DNA, the CDR3 is TGTGCCAGTAGTGCCCTGGACAGGGTTGGAAACACCATATATTTT.

The chain employs TRBV7-2 and TRBJ2-7; 11 bases match TRBD2. Germline loops: CDR1 SGHTA, CDR2 FQGNSA. Trimming at V came to 3 bases and at J to 2 bases, leaving 12 bases not matched to a gene. This CDR3 has 18 residues. CDR3 sequence: CASSLELAGAGPPYEQYF. The CDR3 bases are TGTGCCAGCAGCTTGGAACTAGCGGGGGCCGGGCCACCCTACGAGCAGTACTTC.

The chain has TRBV9 and TRBJ2-7; a possible D gene is TRBD1 (5 bases). Trimming stripped 0 bases from V and 2 bases from J, with 9 bases between. Germline V CDR1 and CDR2: SGDLS, YYNGEE. The CDR3 has 14 amino acids. For the CDR3, the DNA is TGTGCCAGCAGCGTAGATCAGGGTCCCTACGAGCAGTACTTC. Amino acid sequence: CASSVDQGPYEQYF. The whole variable domain, remainder taken from reference TRBV9 and TRBJ2-7, is DSGVTQTPKHLITATGQRVTLRCSPRSGDLSVYWYQQSLDQGLQFLIQYYNGEERAKGNILERFSAQQFPDLHSELNLSSLELGDSALYFCASSVDQGPYEQYFGPGTRLTVT.

The chain employs TRBV9 and TRBJ2-4; D remains unclear. Germline lookup yields CDR1 SGDLS and CDR2 YYNGEE. This CDR3 spans 14 amino acids. V shed 0 bases and J shed 0 bases, with 4 bases lying between them. CDR3 DNA sequence: TGTGCCAGCAGCGTAGACGGAGCCAAAAACATTCAGTACTTC. Translating it yields CASSVDGAKNIQYF.

This CDR3 is CASSLDPGSSYEQYF. CDR3 nucleotides: TGTGCCAGCAGCTTAGACCCCGGGTCCTCCTACGAGCAGTACTTC. This sequence joins TRBV7-2 and TRBJ2-7; D gene ambiguous. With 1 base removed from V and 0 bases from J, the gap between germline ends came to 10 bases. Germline V gene lookup returns CDR1 SGHTA and CDR2 FQGNSA. CDR3 length: 15 amino acids.

This clone was seen only a few times. Additional DNA sequences in this sample encode the identical CDR3. The rearrangement uses TRBV12-3 or TRBV12-4 and TRBJ2-5; unclear D gene. Trimming left V 3 bases short and J 2 bases short, with 7 bases between. This CDR3 spans 13 amino acids. CDR3: CASSFRVQETQYF. The CDR3 DNA sequence: TGTGCCAGCAGTTTTCGCGTACAAGAGACCCAGTACTTC.

V is TRBV28 and J is TRBJ1-2, with a weak D call TRBD1 (6 bases). The CDR3 is made up of 15 amino acids. CDR1 and CDR2 from the germline V gene are MDHEN and SYDVKM. The V gene lost 4 bases and the J gene lost 1 base, with 13 bases spanning the gap. The CDR3 DNA follows: TGTGCCAGCAGTTCTTCCGGACAGTATAACTATGGCTACACCTTC. Translating it yields CASSSSGQYNYGYTF.

This chain connects TRBV6-5 to TRBJ1-6; D might be TRBD1 (6 bases). Trimming left V 4 bases short and J 3 bases short, with 13 bases between. Germline values: CDR1 MNHEY, CDR2 SVGAGI. The CDR3 contains 16 residues. For the CDR3, the DNA is TGTGCCAGCAGTTCGGCCTTAGGGGGCTATAATTCACCCCTCCACTTT. This translates into CASSSALGGYNSPLHF.

The rearrangement uses TRBV11-3 and TRBJ1-1; D may be TRBD1 (6 bases). Trimming took 4 bases from V and 4 from J, leaving 10 bases between them. CDR1 is SGHNT, CDR2 YENEEA, per germline. The CDR3 consists of 13 residues. The CDR3 coding sequence is TGTGCCAGCAGCTCAGAGGGGGGCACTGAAGCTTTCTTT. It encodes CASSSEGGTEAFF.

This chain links TRBV28 with TRBJ2-1; TRBD2 matches at 10 bases. The CDR3 spans 20 residues. Looked up from germline, CDR1 is MDHEN and CDR2 is SYDVKM. V lost 3 bases to trimming and J lost 0 bases; unmatched junction nucleotides: 14. The chain's CDR3 is CASSFMGETSGRISYNEQFF. The CDR3 nucleotides read TGTGCCAGCAGTTTTATGGGGGAGACTAGCGGGCGGATCTCCTACAATGAGCAGTTCTTC.

The chain combines TRBV11-2 with TRBJ2-1, with 13 positions matching TRBD2. This CDR3 comprises 17 residues. V was clipped by 6 bases and J by 6 bases; unmatched bases: 11. The germline gives CDR1 SGHAT, CDR2 FQNNGV. Here the CDR3 reads CASRRELAGGLSNEQFF. For the CDR3, the DNA is TGTGCCAGCAGACGTGAACTAGCGGGAGGGCTCTCCAATGAGCAGTTCTTC.

This CDR3 reads CASSEYRGGLGPDTQYF. For the CDR3, the DNA is TGTGCCAGCAGTGAATACCGAGGGGGTCTGGGGCCAGATACGCAGTATTTT. The V and J genes are TRBV25-1 and TRBJ2-3, with a tentative D call TRBD1 (6 bases). CDR1 is MGHDK, CDR2 SYGVNS, per germline. The CDR3 is 17 residues long. V lost 0 bases to trimming and J lost 4 bases, with 17 bases between them.

The V gene is TRBV6-5, the J gene TRBJ2-3; the match to TRBD2 covers 9 bases. Trimming took 2 bases from V and 1 from J; bases not matched to a gene: 4. The CDR3 runs 16 residues. CDR1 is MNHEY, CDR2 SVGAGI, per germline. The CDR3 here is CASSYAGGPRTDTQYF. The DNA of the CDR3 is TGTGCCAGCAGTTACGCGGGAGGGCCCCGCACAGATACGCAGTATTTT.

The chain uses TRBV30 and TRBJ2-7; TRBD2 is a possible D gene (6 bases). The germline V and J ends were trimmed by 5 bases and 3 bases, with 17 bases remaining between them. This CDR3 has 14 amino acids. The germline V gene encodes CDR1 GTSNPN and CDR2 SVGIG (reference sequence). The chain's CDR3 is CAWADTRGYYEQYF. The CDR3 DNA follows: TGTGCCTGGGCGGACACCCGGGGGTACTACGAGCAGTACTTC.